A single count supports the clone carrying this T cell receptor beta chain. The antigen is unknown. These data originate in a study of blood T cells in healthy people across ages. Study results and limitations: A strong correlation was found between TCR beta diversity and the percentage of naive T cells. The diversity estimates, figures obtained from one million T cells, were considered underestimates.

With a J-beta primer mix and a sample-barcoded 5' primer, a second PCR ran 7 to 11 cycles. Each cDNA molecule received a tag from a template-switch adaptor that had 12 random nucleotides. From the 5' RACE reads, TCRdb called clonotypes with MiXCR, one entry per CDR3 protein. This sample has 660,000 or so distinct CDR3 sequences, with under 70% found just once. Total RNA, at least 6 micrograms per sample, was extracted from PBMCs. The CDR3 runs 14 residues. V was shortened by 6 bases and J by 4 bases, with 12 bases between the two germline ends. Germline V gives CDR1 SGHTA, CDR2 FQGNSA. This chain links TRBV7-2 with TRBJ1-4; D might be TRBD1 (6 bases). Sequencing was carried out using blood. The source of this sequence is a man in his 60s in good health. DNA for the CDR3: TGTGCCAGCAGGTCGGGGGACAATAATGAAAAACTGTTTTTT. Translating it yields CASRSGDNNEKLFF.